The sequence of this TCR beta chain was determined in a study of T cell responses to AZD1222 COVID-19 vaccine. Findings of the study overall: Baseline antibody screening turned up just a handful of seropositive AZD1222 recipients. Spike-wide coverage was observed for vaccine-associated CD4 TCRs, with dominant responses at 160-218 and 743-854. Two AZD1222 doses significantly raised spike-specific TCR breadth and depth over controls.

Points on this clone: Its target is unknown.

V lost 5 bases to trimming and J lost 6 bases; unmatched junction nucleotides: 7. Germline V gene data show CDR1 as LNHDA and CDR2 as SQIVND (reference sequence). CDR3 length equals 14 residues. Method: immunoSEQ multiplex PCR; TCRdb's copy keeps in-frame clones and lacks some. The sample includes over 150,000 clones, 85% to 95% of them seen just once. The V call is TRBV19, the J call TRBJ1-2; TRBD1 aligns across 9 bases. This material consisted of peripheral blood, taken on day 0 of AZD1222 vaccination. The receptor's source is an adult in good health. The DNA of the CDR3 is TGTGCCAGTAGTCCAACAGGGGGCCGCGATGGCTACACCTTC. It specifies CASSPTGGRDGYTF.